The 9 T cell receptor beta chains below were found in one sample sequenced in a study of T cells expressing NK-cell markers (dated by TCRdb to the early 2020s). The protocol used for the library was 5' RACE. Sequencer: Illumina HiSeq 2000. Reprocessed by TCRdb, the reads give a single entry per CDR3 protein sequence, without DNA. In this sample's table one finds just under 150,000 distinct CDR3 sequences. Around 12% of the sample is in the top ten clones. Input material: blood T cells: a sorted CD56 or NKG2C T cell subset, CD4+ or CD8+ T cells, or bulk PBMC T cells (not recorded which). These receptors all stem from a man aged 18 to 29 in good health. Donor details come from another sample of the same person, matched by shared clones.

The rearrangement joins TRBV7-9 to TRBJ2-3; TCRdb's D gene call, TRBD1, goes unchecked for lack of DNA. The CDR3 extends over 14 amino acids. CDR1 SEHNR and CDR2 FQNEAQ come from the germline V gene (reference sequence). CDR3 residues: CASSLYQGTDTQYF.

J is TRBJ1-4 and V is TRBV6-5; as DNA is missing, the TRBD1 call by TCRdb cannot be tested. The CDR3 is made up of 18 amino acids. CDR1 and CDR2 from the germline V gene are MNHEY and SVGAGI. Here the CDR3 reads CASSYSWTGATTNEKLFF.

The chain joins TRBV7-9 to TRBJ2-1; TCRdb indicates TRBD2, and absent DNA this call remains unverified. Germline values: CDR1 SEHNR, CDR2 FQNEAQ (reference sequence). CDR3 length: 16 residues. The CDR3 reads CASSWGLAGGQNEQFF.

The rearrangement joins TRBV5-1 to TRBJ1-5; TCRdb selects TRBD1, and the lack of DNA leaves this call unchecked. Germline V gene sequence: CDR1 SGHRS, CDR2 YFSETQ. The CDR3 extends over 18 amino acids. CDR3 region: CASSSEPGTGVSNQPQHF.

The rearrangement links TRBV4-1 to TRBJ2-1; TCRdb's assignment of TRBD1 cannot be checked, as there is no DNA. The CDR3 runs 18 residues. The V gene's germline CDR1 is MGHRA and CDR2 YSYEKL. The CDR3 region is CASSQDPVGTHSYNEQFF.

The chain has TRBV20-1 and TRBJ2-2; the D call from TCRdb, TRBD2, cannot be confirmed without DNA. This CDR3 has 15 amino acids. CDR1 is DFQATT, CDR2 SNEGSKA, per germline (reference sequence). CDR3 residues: CSARVAGGYTGELFF.

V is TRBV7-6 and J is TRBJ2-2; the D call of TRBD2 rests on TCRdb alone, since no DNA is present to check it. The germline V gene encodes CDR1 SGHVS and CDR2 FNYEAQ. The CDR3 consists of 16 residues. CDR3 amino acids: CASSFSGPSNTGELFF.

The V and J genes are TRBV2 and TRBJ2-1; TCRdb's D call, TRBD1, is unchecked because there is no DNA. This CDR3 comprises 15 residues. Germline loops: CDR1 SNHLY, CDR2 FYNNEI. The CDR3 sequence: CARHSTGQGLYEQFF.

CDR3 sequence reads: CASRNGNTEAFF. The chain joins TRBV7-9 to TRBJ1-1. This CDR3 has 12 residues. Germline CDR1 is SEHNR and CDR2 is FQNEAQ (reference sequence). The whole variable domain, filled in from reference TRBV7-9 and TRBJ1-1, reads DTGVSQNPRHKITKRGQNVTFRCDPISEHNRLYWYRQTLGQGPEFLTYFQNEAQLEKSRLLSDRFSAERPKGSFSTLEIQRTEQGDSAMYLCASRNGNTEAFFGQGTRLTVV.